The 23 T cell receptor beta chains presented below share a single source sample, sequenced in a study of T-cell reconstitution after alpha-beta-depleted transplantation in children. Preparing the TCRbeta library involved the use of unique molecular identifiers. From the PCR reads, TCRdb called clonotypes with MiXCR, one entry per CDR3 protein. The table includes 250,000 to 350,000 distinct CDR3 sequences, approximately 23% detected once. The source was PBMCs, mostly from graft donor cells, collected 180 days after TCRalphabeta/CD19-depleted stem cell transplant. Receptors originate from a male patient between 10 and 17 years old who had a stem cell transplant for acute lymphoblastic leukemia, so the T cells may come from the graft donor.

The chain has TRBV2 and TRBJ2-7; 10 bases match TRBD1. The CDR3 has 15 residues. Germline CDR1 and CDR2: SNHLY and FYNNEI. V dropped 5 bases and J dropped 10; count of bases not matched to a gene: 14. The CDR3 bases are TGTGCCAGCAGTTGGGACAGGGGCCCGCCGGTTGACCAGTACTTC. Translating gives CASSWDRGPPVDQYF.

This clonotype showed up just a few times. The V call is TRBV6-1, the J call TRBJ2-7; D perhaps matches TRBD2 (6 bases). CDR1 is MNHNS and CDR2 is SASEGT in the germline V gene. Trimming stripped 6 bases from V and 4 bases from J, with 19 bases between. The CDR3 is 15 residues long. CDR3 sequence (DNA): TGTGCCAGCAGCACCCGCCCGACTAGAGATTACGAGCAGTACTTC. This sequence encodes CASSTRPTRDYEQYF.

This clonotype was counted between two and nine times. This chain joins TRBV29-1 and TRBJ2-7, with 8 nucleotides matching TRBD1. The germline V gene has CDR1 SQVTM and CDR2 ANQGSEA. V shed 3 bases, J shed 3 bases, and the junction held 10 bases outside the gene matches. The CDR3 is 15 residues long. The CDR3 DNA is TGCAGCGTTGAGTTAAAGGGACAGGTCCTCTACGAGCAGTACTTC. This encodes CSVELKGQVLYEQYF.

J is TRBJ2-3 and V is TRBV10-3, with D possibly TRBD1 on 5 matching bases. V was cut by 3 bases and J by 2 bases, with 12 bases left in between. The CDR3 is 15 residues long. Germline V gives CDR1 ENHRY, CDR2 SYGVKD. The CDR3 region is CAISDLHGHTDTQYF. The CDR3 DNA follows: TGTGCCATCAGTGACCTCCACGGACACACAGATACGCAGTATTTT.

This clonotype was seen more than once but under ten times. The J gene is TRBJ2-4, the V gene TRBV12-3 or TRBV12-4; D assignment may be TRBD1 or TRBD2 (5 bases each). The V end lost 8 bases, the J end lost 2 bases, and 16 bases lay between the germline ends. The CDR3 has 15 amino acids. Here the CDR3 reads CASGDATMSKNIQYF. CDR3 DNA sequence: TGTGCCAGCGGGGACGCGACTATGTCCAAAAACATTCAGTACTTC.

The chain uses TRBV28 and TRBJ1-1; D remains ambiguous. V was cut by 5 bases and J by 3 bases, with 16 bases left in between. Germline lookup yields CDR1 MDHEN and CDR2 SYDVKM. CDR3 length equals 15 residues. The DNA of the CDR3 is TGTGCCAGCAGTACCCCGGGCCATGGGGACACTGAAGCTTTCTTT. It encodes CASSTPGHGDTEAFF.

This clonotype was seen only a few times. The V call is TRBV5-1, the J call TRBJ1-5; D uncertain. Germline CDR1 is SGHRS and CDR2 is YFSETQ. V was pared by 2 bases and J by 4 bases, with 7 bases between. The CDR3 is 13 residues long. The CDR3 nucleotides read TGCGCCAGCAGCTTAGGGTGGAATCAGCCCCAGCATTTT. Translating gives CASSLGWNQPQHF.

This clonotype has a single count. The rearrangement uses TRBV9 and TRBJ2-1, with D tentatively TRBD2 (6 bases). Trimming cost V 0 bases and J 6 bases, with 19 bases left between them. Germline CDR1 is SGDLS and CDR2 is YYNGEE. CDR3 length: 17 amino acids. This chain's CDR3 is CASSVEGSGLPCNEQFF. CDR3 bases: TGTGCCAGCAGCGTAGAGGGGAGCGGGCTCCCCTGCAATGAGCAGTTCTTC.

The CDR3 loop reads CASSVTSGAPDTQYF. The DNA of the CDR3 is TGTGCCAGCAGCGTCACCAGCGGGGCCCCAGATACGCAGTATTTT. This rearrangement joins TRBV9 to TRBJ2-3; 7 nucleotides line up with TRBD2. Unmatched junction bases numbered 7, after V lost 2 bases and J lost 4 bases. The CDR3 loop spans 15 amino acids. From germline, CDR1 is SGDLS and CDR2 YYNGEE.

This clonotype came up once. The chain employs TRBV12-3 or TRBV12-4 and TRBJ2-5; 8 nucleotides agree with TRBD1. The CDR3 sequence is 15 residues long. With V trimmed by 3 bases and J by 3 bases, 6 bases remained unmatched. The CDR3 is CASSFAGDRKETQYF. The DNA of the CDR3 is TGTGCCAGCAGTTTTGCCGGGGACAGGAAAGAGACCCAGTACTTC.

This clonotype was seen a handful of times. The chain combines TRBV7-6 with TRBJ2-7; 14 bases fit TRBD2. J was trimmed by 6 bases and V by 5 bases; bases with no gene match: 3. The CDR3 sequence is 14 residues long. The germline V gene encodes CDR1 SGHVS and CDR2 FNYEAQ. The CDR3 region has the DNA TGTGCCAGCAGCACGGGACTAGCGGGAGCCGAGCAGTACTTC. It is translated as CASSTGLAGAEQYF.

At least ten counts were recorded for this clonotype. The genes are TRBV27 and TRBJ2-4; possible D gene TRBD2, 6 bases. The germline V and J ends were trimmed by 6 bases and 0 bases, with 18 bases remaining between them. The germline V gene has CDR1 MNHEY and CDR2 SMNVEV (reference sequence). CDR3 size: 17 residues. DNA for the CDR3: TGTGCCAGCAGGGATCGATTTAGCGGCTTAGCCAAAAACATTCAGTACTTC. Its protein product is CASRDRFSGLAKNIQYF.

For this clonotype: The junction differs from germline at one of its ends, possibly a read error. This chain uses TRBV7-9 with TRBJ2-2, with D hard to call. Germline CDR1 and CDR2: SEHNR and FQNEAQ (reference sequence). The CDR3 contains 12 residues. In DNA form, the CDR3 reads TGTTCCAGCAGCTTTGGGATCGGGGAGCTGTTTTTT. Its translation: CSSSFGIGELFF.

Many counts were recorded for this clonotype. This CDR3 reads CASSLSLQGQETQYF. CDR3 nucleotides: TGCGCCAGCAGCCTTAGTCTACAGGGACAAGAGACCCAGTACTTC. V gene TRBV5-1 combines with J gene TRBJ2-5; D may be TRBD1 (6 bases). Trimming left V 4 bases short and J 2 bases short, with 15 bases between. This CDR3 has 15 residues. Per germline, CDR1 SGHRS and CDR2 YFSETQ.

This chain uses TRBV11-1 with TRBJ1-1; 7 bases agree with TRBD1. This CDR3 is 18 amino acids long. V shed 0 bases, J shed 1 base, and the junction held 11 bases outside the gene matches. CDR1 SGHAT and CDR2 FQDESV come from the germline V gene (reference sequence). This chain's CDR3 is CASSLATYMTGRNTEAFF. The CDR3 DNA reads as TGTGCCAGCAGCTTAGCGACCTACATGACAGGGAGGAACACTGAAGCTTTCTTT.

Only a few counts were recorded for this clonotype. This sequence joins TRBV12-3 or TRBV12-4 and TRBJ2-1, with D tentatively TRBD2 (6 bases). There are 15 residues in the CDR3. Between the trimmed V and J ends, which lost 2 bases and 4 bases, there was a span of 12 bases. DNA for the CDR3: TGTGCCAGCAGTTTATTCGCGGGGACTTACAATGAGCAGTTCTTC. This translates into CASSLFAGTYNEQFF.

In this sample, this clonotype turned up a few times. The CDR3 sequence: CASSGGTGIQETQYF. The DNA for the CDR3 is TGTGCCAGCAGCGGCGGGACAGGGATCCAAGAGACCCAGTACTTC. The V call is TRBV7-9, the J call TRBJ2-5, with 9 bases fitting TRBD1. This CDR3 is 15 amino acids long. V dropped 5 bases and J dropped 1; count of bases not matched to a gene: 5. CDR1 and CDR2 (germline): SEHNR, FQNEAQ (reference sequence).

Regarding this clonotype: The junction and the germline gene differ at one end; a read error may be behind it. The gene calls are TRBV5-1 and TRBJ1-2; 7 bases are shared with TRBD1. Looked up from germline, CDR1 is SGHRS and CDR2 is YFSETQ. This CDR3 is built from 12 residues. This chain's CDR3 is CASSFGDSELSF. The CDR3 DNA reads TGCGCCAGCAGCTTCGGGGACAGCGAGCTTAGCTTC.

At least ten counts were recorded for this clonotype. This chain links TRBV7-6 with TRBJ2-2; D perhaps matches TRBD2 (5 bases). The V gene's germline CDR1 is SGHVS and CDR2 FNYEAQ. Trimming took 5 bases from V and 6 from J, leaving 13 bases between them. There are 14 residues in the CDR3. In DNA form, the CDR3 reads TGTGCCAGCAGCCCAGCGGTCTCGGCCGGGGAGCTGTTTTTT. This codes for CASSPAVSAGELFF.

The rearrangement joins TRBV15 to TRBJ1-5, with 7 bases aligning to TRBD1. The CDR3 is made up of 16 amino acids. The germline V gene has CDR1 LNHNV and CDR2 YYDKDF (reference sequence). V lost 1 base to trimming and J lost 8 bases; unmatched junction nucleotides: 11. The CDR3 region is CATSRGSGTVPKPQHF. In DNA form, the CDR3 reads TGTGCCACCAGCAGAGGATCGGGGACAGTTCCTAAGCCCCAGCATTTT.

The CDR3 protein is CASRPVRVPQYF. The CDR3 bases are TGTGCCAGCAGGCCCGTAAGAGTACCGCAGTATTTT. V gene TRBV7-2 combines with J gene TRBJ2-3; D gene ambiguous. Trimming stripped 6 bases from V and 10 bases from J, with 14 bases between. The CDR3 spans 12 residues. Germline V lookup: CDR1 SGHTA, CDR2 FQGNSA.

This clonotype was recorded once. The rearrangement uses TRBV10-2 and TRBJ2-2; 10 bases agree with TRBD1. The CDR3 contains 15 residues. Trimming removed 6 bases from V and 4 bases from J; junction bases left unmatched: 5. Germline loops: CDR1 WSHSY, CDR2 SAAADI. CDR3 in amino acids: CASSTTGGLTGELFF. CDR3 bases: TGCGCCAGCAGCACGACAGGGGGCCTCACCGGGGAGCTGTTTTTT.

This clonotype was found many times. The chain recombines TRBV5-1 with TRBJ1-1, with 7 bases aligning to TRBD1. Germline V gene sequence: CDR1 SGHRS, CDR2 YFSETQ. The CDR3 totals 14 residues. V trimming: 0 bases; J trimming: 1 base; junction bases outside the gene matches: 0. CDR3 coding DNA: TGCGCCAGCAGCTTGGAGGGGGCGAACACTGAAGCTTTCTTT. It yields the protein CASSLEGANTEAFF.